This note documents a single T cell receptor (beta chain) sequence. The antigen remains undetermined. The data belong to a study of cytomegalovirus exposure and HLA in healthy donors. Study as a whole: Across some 400 genotyped donors, 81% landed in the Caucasian-associated ancestry cluster. Study-level results: According to reports, the classifier identified cytomegalovirus status with high specificity and sensitivity.

The PCR ran on 60 Vbeta and 13 Jbeta primers. Using immunoSEQ multiplex PCR, the repertoire was profiled, and TCRdb retains in-frame clones only, with some absent. The data show about 130,000 clones, with roughly 88% seen just once and roughly 1.8% held by the top ten. V dropped 8 bases and J dropped 6; count of bases not matched to a gene: 10. The CDR3 runs to 15 residues. Germline values: CDR1 SNHLY, CDR2 FYNNEI. This chain connects TRBV2 to TRBJ1-5; TRBD1 matches at 10 bases. The clonotype comes from a boy aged 5 to 17 in good health and CMV-seronegative. What was sequenced was PBMCs. The chain's CDR3 is CASLPPGQGIQPQHF. The CDR3 DNA is TGTGCCAGCCTTCCCCCGGGACAGGGGATTCAGCCCCAGCATTTT. The variable domain in full, completed from reference TRBV2 and TRBJ1-5, reads EPEVTQTPSHQVTQMGQEVILRCVPISNHLYFYWYRQILGQKVEFLVSFYNNEISEKSEIFDDQFSVERPDGSNFTLKIRSTKLEDSAMYFCASLPPGQGIQPQHFGDGTRLSIL.